The subject of this entry is one TCR beta chain. This CDR3 has 14 amino acids. The germline V and J ends were trimmed by 7 bases and 7 bases, with 19 bases remaining between them. Treatment meaning: preoperative locoregional IRX-2 cytokine immunotherapy. Preoperative locoregional IRX-2 cytokine immunotherapy was tested in the phase Ib source study. This specimen belongs to a study of preoperative IRX-2 immunotherapy in early breast cancer. Sequencing used immunoSEQ multiplex PCR; TCRdb keeps in-frame clones, though not all of them. The data contain 20,000 to 30,000 clones, around 79% of them singletons.

Sequencing was performed on lymph node tissue, taken after IRX-2 immunotherapy. This chain joins TRBV7-1 and TRBJ1-2, with D perhaps TRBD1 (5 bases). TRBV7-1 is an ORF for which the function is uncertain. The TCR comes from a human donor with breast cancer. The CDR3 is CASTQGVGAAGYTF. CDR3 bases: TGTGCCAGCACCCAAGGGGTCGGGGCCGCTGGCTACACCTTC.